The next 30 T cell receptor beta chains were all read from a single sample in a study of PD-L1 blockade in urothelial cancer. Clones were read by immunoSEQ multiplex PCR, and TCRdb kept only the in-frame ones, dropping some. Among about 50,000 clones listed, roughly 80% were seen once. Specified time point: peripheral blood 6 weeks after treatment start. This specimen was PBMCs, taken around atezolizumab (anti-PD-L1) treatment. Receptors were obtained from a man between 65 and 80 years old with urothelial cancer.

The chain uses TRBV7-2 and TRBJ2-4, with TRBD2 as a possible D gene (6 bases). The CDR3 runs 15 residues. In germline, CDR1 is SGHTA, CDR2 FQGNSA. V lost 7 bases, J lost 9 bases, and 22 bases lay in between. CDR3 amino acids: CASTSGPAGSGIQYF. As DNA, the CDR3 is TGTGCCAGCACCTCAGGTCCGGCGGGAAGTGGCATTCAGTACTTC. The variable domain in full, with the rest retrieved from reference TRBV7-2 and TRBJ2-4, is GAGVSQSPSNKVTEKGKDVELRCDPISGHTALYWYRQSLGQGLEFLIYFQGNSAPDKSGLPSDRFSAERTGGSVSTLTIQRTQQEDSAVYLCASTSGPAGSGIQYFGAGTRLSVL.

This clone is a singleton in its sample. This rearrangement joins TRBV2 to TRBJ2-2; D is perhaps TRBD2 (6 bases). The germline gives CDR1 SNHLY, CDR2 FYNNEI. V lost 4 bases and J 2 bases, leaving 8 bases between the germline ends. CDR3 length: 14 residues. The CDR3 sequence: CASSVRGNTGELFF. Written as DNA, the CDR3 is TGTGCCAGCAGTGTGCGGGGAAACACCGGGGAGCTGTTTTTT. Together with reference TRBV2 and TRBJ2-2, the CDR3 gives the full variable domain: EPEVTQTPSHQVTQMGQEVILRCVPISNHLYFYWYRQILGQKVEFLVSFYNNEISEKSEIFDDQFSVERPDGSNFTLKIRSTKLEDSAMYFCASSVRGNTGELFFGEGSRLTVL.

This clone occurred a few times. The chain uses TRBV5-1 and TRBJ1-4, with 7 bases fitting TRBD1. This CDR3 contains 15 residues. Germline V lookup: CDR1 SGHRS, CDR2 YFSETQ. Trimming removed 4 bases from V and 5 bases from J; junction bases left unmatched: 8. CDR3 sequence reads: CASSPFGTENEKLFF. The CDR3 coding sequence is TGCGCCAGCAGCCCCTTTGGGACAGAGAATGAAAAACTGTTTTTT.

The chain carries TRBV7-3 and TRBJ2-3; maybe TRBD2 (5 bases). Germline-derived CDR1 and CDR2 are SGHTA and FQGTGA. CDR3 size: 15 residues. Trimming took 1 base from V and 8 from J, leaving 16 bases between them. CDR3 sequence: CASSLMGSREFTQYF. In DNA form, the CDR3 reads TGTGCCAGCAGCTTAATGGGGAGTAGGGAGTTTACGCAGTATTTT.

The J gene is TRBJ1-1, the V gene TRBV2, with TRBD1 as a possible D gene (6 bases). CDR1 and CDR2 from the germline V gene are SNHLY and FYNNEI. The CDR3 is 13 amino acids. The ends were cut back, 9 bases at V and 5 bases at J, with 16 bases in the middle. Here the CDR3 reads CASIEQGPTEAFF. The CDR3 DNA sequence: TGTGCCAGTATCGAACAGGGTCCAACTGAAGCTTTCTTT. Full variable domain (remainder filled in from reference TRBV2 and TRBJ1-1): EPEVTQTPSHQVTQMGQEVILRCVPISNHLYFYWYRQILGQKVEFLVSFYNNEISEKSEIFDDQFSVERPDGSNFTLKIRSTKLEDSAMYFCASIEQGPTEAFFGQGTRLTVV.

The chain carries TRBV28 and TRBJ1-4; no reliable D call. V was trimmed by 6 bases and J by 8 bases, leaving 13 bases between them. The germline CDR1 and CDR2 sequences are MDHEN and SYDVKM. CDR3 size: 13 residues. The CDR3 DNA follows: TGTGCCAGCAGCCTCGCAGAGGAAGAAAAACTGTTTTTT. Translation: CASSLAEEEKLFF.

This clone was observed a few times. This chain links TRBV27 with TRBJ1-2; a weak D match, TRBD1 (5 bases). The CDR3 contains 14 residues. CDR1 is MNHEY and CDR2 is SMNVEV in the germline V gene (reference sequence). V shed 5 bases and J shed 4 bases, with 14 bases lying between them. The CDR3 DNA is TGTGCCAGCAGTGGGGGGTCCCGGGGCTATGGCTACACCTTC. Amino acids: CASSGGSRGYGYTF.

The gene calls are TRBV13 and TRBJ2-1; TRBD2 agrees at 10 bases. CDR1 is PRHDT and CDR2 is FYEKMQ in the germline V gene (reference sequence). Trimming removed 4 bases from V and 7 bases from J; junction bases left unmatched: 7. The CDR3 is made up of 15 amino acids. Written as DNA, the CDR3 is TGTGCCAGCAGCTCAAGCGGGAGGGCCGGAAATGAGCAGTTCTTC. It specifies CASSSSGRAGNEQFF.

The V gene is TRBV5-4, the J gene TRBJ2-7; 11 positions match TRBD2. The CDR3 length is 16 residues. Losses at the gene ends were 0 bases for V and 4 bases for J; bases not matched to a gene: 6. Germline V gives CDR1 SGHNT, CDR2 YYREEE (reference sequence). The CDR3 loop reads CASSLGGLAATYEQYF. The CDR3 bases are TGTGCCAGCAGCTTGGGGGGACTAGCGGCGACTTACGAGCAGTACTTC.

This chain connects TRBV28 to TRBJ1-4; D unclear. The CDR3 runs to 16 residues. Trimming left V 5 bases short and J 0 bases short, with 13 bases between. Germline CDR1 reads MDHEN; CDR2 reads SYDVKM. The CDR3 region has the DNA TGTGCCAGCAGTCACCGAAGGACTCCAACTAATGAAAAACTGTTTTTT. This gives the protein CASSHRRTPTNEKLFF.

The chain links TRBV5-1 to TRBJ1-1; D remains ambiguous. Trimming took 1 base from V and 1 from J, leaving 11 bases between them. The CDR3 is made up of 15 amino acids. Germline V gene lookup returns CDR1 SGHRS and CDR2 YFSETQ. In DNA form, the CDR3 reads TGCGCCAGCAGCTTGAGTTCGGGTCAGAACACTGAAGCTTTCTTT. Encoded protein: CASSLSSGQNTEAFF.

The V gene is TRBV7-6, the J gene TRBJ1-1; a possible D gene is TRBD1 (6 bases). V lost 1 base and J 1 base, leaving 13 bases between the germline ends. Germline lookup yields CDR1 SGHVS and CDR2 FNYEAQ. The CDR3 loop spans 16 amino acids. The CDR3 DNA follows: TGTGCCAGCAGCTTAGGCACAGGGATATCGAACACTGAAGCTTTCTTT. Translated, it gives CASSLGTGISNTEAFF.

This chain uses TRBV5-1 with TRBJ2-2, with 7 bases matching TRBD2. Germline V gives CDR1 SGHRS, CDR2 YFSETQ. V dropped 1 base and J dropped 4; count of bases not matched to a gene: 7. The CDR3 loop spans 16 amino acids. DNA of the CDR3: TGCGCCAGCAGCTTGTACCCGGGAGGAGGCACCGGGGAGCTGTTTTTT. It yields the protein CASSLYPGGGTGELFF.

The chain recombines TRBV10-3 with TRBJ2-7; D might be TRBD1 (6 bases). V gave up 4 bases and J gave up 4 bases, with 14 bases separating them. The CDR3 length is 14 residues. Germline V lookup: CDR1 ENHRY, CDR2 SYGVKD. The CDR3 protein is CAISVQQGRYEQYF. CDR3 in DNA: TGTGCCATCAGTGTCCAACAGGGACGGTACGAGCAGTACTTC.

The chain combines TRBV5-4 with TRBJ2-7; 13 nucleotides align to TRBD2. This CDR3 is built from 14 residues. CDR1 and CDR2 (germline): SGHNT, YYREEE (reference sequence). The J segment lost 4 bases and the V segment lost 6 bases, leaving 4 bases of the junction unmatched. This CDR3 reads CASTAGLAGYEQYF. Written as DNA, the CDR3 is TGTGCCAGCACCGCGGGACTAGCGGGGTACGAGCAGTACTTC.

CDR3 sequence: CATKDRGTYEQYF. In DNA form, the CDR3 reads TGTGCCACGAAGGACAGGGGAACCTACGAGCAGTACTTC. The gene calls are TRBV10-3 and TRBJ2-7; 9 bases fit TRBD1. Germline CDR1 is ENHRY and CDR2 is SYGVKD. V was pared by 10 bases and J by 2 bases, with 6 bases of the junction left unmatched. CDR3 length equals 13 residues.

This clone was observed a single time. The rearrangement joins TRBV7-9 to TRBJ1-2; D uncertain. Germline CDR1 reads SEHNR; CDR2 reads FQNEAQ (reference sequence). V lost 0 bases and J lost 8, with 13 bases in between. The CDR3 covers 14 residues. The CDR3 loop reads CASSLASAGRGYTF. The CDR3, as DNA: TGTGCCAGCAGCTTAGCCTCGGCGGGGAGGGGCTACACCTTC.

The genes are TRBV4-2 and TRBJ1-5; D is undetermined. Germline CDR1 and CDR2: LGHNA and YNFKEQ. This CDR3 comprises 15 residues. Trimming left V 1 base short and J 6 bases short, with 13 bases between. DNA of the CDR3: TGTGCCAGCAGCCAAGTTGTCAACACGGGTCAGCCCCAGCATTTT. This sequence encodes CASSQVVNTGQPQHF.

The rearrangement links TRBV6-6 to TRBJ1-5; D is ambiguous. Trimming left V 4 bases short and J 1 base short, with 8 bases between. The CDR3 loop spans 14 amino acids. CDR1 is MNHNY, CDR2 SVGAGI, per germline (reference sequence). CDR3 nucleotides: TGTGCCAGCAGTTTACGGGGAAGCAATCAGCCCCAGCATTTT. This sequence encodes CASSLRGSNQPQHF.

This clone came up once. The genes are TRBV5-1 and TRBJ2-2; 7 bases match TRBD2. Germline V CDR1 and CDR2: SGHRS, YFSETQ. CDR3 length: 13 amino acids. The V segment lost 3 bases and the J segment 7 bases; nucleotides outside the gene matches: 3. CDR3 region: CASSWASGGELFF. Here the CDR3 DNA reads TGCGCCAGCAGCTGGGCTAGCGGCGGGGAGCTGTTTTTT.

This clone was counted a few times. The rearrangement uses TRBV19 and TRBJ2-5; 7 positions agree with TRBD2. V shed 0 bases, J shed 5 bases, and the junction held 9 bases outside the gene matches. CDR3 length: 16 amino acids. CDR1 and CDR2 (germline): LNHDA, SQIVND (reference sequence). In nucleotides, the CDR3 is TGTGCCAGTAGTATAGATCCGACTAGCCAAACGGAGACCCAGTACTTC. Amino acids: CASSIDPTSQTETQYF.

The rearrangement joins TRBV5-4 to TRBJ2-7; no reliable D call. V gave up 4 bases and J gave up 0 bases, with 14 bases separating them. The germline CDR1 and CDR2 sequences are SGHNT and YYREEE (reference sequence). This CDR3 region has 15 residues. This chain's CDR3 is CASSAEPESSYEQYF. The DNA for the CDR3 is TGTGCCAGCAGCGCGGAACCCGAAAGCTCCTACGAGCAGTACTTC.

The J gene is TRBJ1-1, the V gene TRBV28; the D is unclear. Germline V gene sequence: CDR1 MDHEN, CDR2 SYDVKM. The CDR3 consists of 11 residues. Trimming took 5 bases from V and 7 from J, leaving 8 bases between them. CDR3 coding DNA: TGTGCCAGCAGTGCGGTTGTTGAAGCTTTCTTT. As protein: CASSAVVEAFF.

The gene calls are TRBV7-2 and TRBJ2-3; the D is unclear. The CDR3 totals 12 residues. Germline V lookup: CDR1 SGHTA, CDR2 FQGNSA. V lost 5 bases and J 4 bases, leaving 7 bases between the germline ends. The CDR3 protein is CASSLYSDTQYF. CDR3 DNA: TGTGCCAGCAGCCTCTATTCAGATACGCAGTATTTT.

The rearrangement uses TRBV7-2 and TRBJ2-1, with 7 positions matching TRBD2. This CDR3 region has 15 residues. J gave up 6 bases and V 0 bases, and 5 bases lay outside the gene matches. The germline V gene has CDR1 SGHTA and CDR2 FQGNSA. This CDR3 reads CASSLARRTSNEQFF. The CDR3 DNA reads as TGTGCCAGCAGCTTAGCGCGTCGGACTAGCAATGAGCAGTTCTTC.

J is TRBJ2-7 and V is TRBV5-1, with TRBD2 matching over 8 bases. CDR1 SGHRS and CDR2 YFSETQ come from the germline V gene. V lost 2 bases to trimming and J lost 3 bases; unmatched junction nucleotides: 10. The length of the CDR3 is 16 residues. CDR3 region: CASSFLGSGSNYEQYF. CDR3 nucleotides: TGCGCCAGCAGCTTCCTGGGAAGCGGGAGTAACTACGAGCAGTACTTC.

V gene TRBV7-9 combines with J gene TRBJ2-5; D gene uncertain. V lost 1 base and J 5 bases, leaving 8 bases between the germline ends. From germline, CDR1 is SEHNR and CDR2 FQNEAQ (reference sequence). The CDR3 has 13 residues. As DNA, the CDR3 is TGTGCCAGCAGCTTAGACTCCATGGAGACCCAGTACTTC. This translates into CASSLDSMETQYF.

The J gene is TRBJ2-1, the V gene TRBV2; tentative D call: TRBD1 (6 bases). This CDR3 has 12 residues. CDR1 is SNHLY, CDR2 FYNNEI, per germline. V shed 3 bases and J shed 15 bases, with 15 bases lying between them. CDR3 protein: CASSEPTGRRFF. CDR3 bases: TGTGCCAGCAGTGAGCCGACAGGCCGGCGGTTCTTC.

The chain carries TRBV5-1 and TRBJ2-1, with D possibly TRBD2 on 5 matching bases. The CDR3 loop spans 16 amino acids. Germline CDR1 SGHRS, CDR2 YFSETQ. Trimming stripped 4 bases from V and 0 bases from J, with 14 bases between. Here the CDR3 reads CASSPLGAASYNEQFF. The DNA of the CDR3 is TGCGCCAGCAGCCCCCTTGGAGCGGCCTCCTACAATGAGCAGTTCTTC.

The chain uses TRBV5-1 and TRBJ2-3; 8 bases are shared with TRBD2. Germline-derived CDR1 and CDR2 are SGHRS and YFSETQ. CDR3 size: 14 residues. The V gene end was trimmed by 1 base and the J gene end by 4 bases; junction bases not matched to a gene: 2. Here the CDR3 DNA reads TGCGCCAGCAGCTTGCGGGAGGGTGCAGATACGCAGTATTTT. This gives the protein CASSLREGADTQYF.